This record looks at one T cell receptor (beta chain) sequence and its context. Its antigen is currently unknown. The entry originates in a study of Tregs in tolerant kidney transplant recipients. The table came from immunoSEQ multiplex PCR; TCRdb's copy has only in-frame clones and leaves some out. Of under 300,000 clones in the sample, 80% to 85% are singletons; the top ten hold around 0.64%. Study-level points and caveats: Activated donor B cell expansion appeared to reveal the most relevant donor-specific TCRbeta repertoire. Biological reproducibility was not directly addressed, but technical replication error appeared minimal.

Unstimulated Tregs (CD4+CD25+CD127-) and CD4+CD25- non-Tregs were sorted from PBMCs. CDR1 is LNHDA and CDR2 is SQIVND in the germline V gene (reference sequence). Trimming shortened V by 5 bases and J by 8 bases, and 15 bases separated the two germline ends. The CDR3 totals 14 residues. Sequencing input: CD4+ T cells from blood. This TCR came from a human donor in good health. The V and J genes are TRBV19 and TRBJ1-4; D perhaps matches TRBD1 (5 bases). CDR3 amino acids: CASSFQGIREKLFF. The CDR3 DNA sequence: TGTGCCAGTAGTTTCCAGGGTATCCGGGAAAAACTGTTTTTT.